This entry features one TCR beta chain sequence. Its antigen is not identified. These data originate in a study of cytomegalovirus exposure and HLA in healthy donors. Looking at the study overall: The roughly 700 first-cohort repertoires shared a platform with the 120 or so validation repertoires, as reported in a later analysis. The study, taken as a whole, reports: The study recorded 164 TCR beta chains that were cytomegalovirus-associated.

Sequencing used immunoSEQ multiplex PCR; TCRdb keeps in-frame clones, though not all of them. Among 90,000 to 150,000 clones, approximately 90% were seen once, and the ten largest hold about 1.8%. The CDR3 totals 12 residues. Trimming cost V 4 bases and J 9 bases, with 13 bases left between them. Germline lookup yields CDR1 SQVTM and CDR2 ANQGSEA. What was sequenced was PBMCs. The receptor was derived from a man younger than 35 in good health and CMV-seronegative. This sequence joins TRBV29-1 and TRBJ2-1; D ambiguous. The CDR3 bases are TGCAGCGTTGGATCGACAATCCGTGAGCAGTTCTTC. It encodes CSVGSTIREQFF.